This T cell receptor beta chain originates from a study of T cells in Graves' hyperthyroidism and ophthalmopathy. This clonotype turned up a few times. Amplified TCR beta CDR3 regions came from RNA transcripts. First-round RT-PCR of the TCR CDR3 relied on the HTBI primer set. TCRdb reanalysed the multiplex PCR reads using MiXCR and keeps one entry per CDR3 protein. The sample has under 650,000 distinct CDR3 sequences; 16% are singletons. Deletions cut 0 bases from V and 7 bases from J, with 14 bases between. This CDR3 spans 14 amino acids. Germline V lookup: CDR1 SGHRS, CDR2 YFSETQ. Graves' hyperthyroidism was deemed stable given no ophthalmopathy progression within 18 months. The source of the PBMCs was 10 ml of fresh peripheral blood.

This chain uses TRBV5-1 with TRBJ2-7; D is perhaps TRBD2 (6 bases). The source of this sequence is a woman aged 25 to 39 with Graves' hyperthyroidism. Material for sequencing was blood. CDR3 loop: CASSLVAGSFEQYF. The CDR3, as DNA: TGCGCCAGCAGCTTGGTGGCGGGATCGTTTGAGCAGTACTTC.